The subject of this entry is one T cell receptor beta chain. One entry per CDR3 protein, called by TCRdb with MiXCR from the PCR reads. The sample records about 24,000 distinct CDR3 sequences, about two fifths being singletons. The germline V and J ends were trimmed by 2 bases and 2 bases, with 9 bases remaining between them. The CDR3 loop spans 14 amino acids. The V gene's germline CDR1 is SGHRS and CDR2 YFSETQ. The data are from a study of tumor-infiltrating lymphocytes in oesophageal squamous cell carcinoma. The specimen sequenced was esophageal tumor tissue. The source is a male donor with esophageal squamous cell carcinoma. This chain joins TRBV5-1 and TRBJ2-3, with no clear D. This chain's CDR3 is CASSFGQDTDTQYF. DNA for the CDR3: TGCGCCAGCAGCTTTGGCCAGGACACAGATACGCAGTATTTT.